The T cell receptor (beta chain) described here comes from a study of T cells in Graves' hyperthyroidism and ophthalmopathy. Study-wide results and limits: Researchers found most expanded thyroid clonotypes above 0.001 in blood as well. Ophthalmopathy could be told apart from stable hyperthyroidism with a 13 V-J model. Model-based prediction identified ophthalmopathy a median 6.5 months prior to its onset.

Regarding this clonotype: Its matching antigen is unknown.

Diagnostic decisions used clinical symptoms, serum thyroxine and TRAb, thyroid ultrasound and orbital computed tomography. Amplification targeted TCR beta CDR3 regions from RNA transcripts. During a first-round RT-PCR of the TCR CDR3, the HTBI primer set was used. TCRdb called the multiplex PCR reads again in MiXCR, with one record for every CDR3 protein. This sample has over 500,000 distinct CDR3 sequences, with around 50% found just once. Germline V CDR1 and CDR2: SNHLY, FYNNEI. V lost 6 bases and J lost 5, with 11 bases in between. The CDR3 loop spans 13 amino acids. The rearrangement links TRBV2 to TRBJ1-5, with TRBD1 as a possible D gene (6 bases). The TCR was taken from an adult woman with Graves' disease, either hyperthyroidism or ophthalmopathy (not recorded which). Sequences were obtained from peripheral blood or thyroid tissue (not recorded which). The chain's CDR3 is CASRNRDDQPQHF. The CDR3 DNA is TGTGCCAGCAGGAACAGGGATGATCAGCCCCAGCATTTT.